Each of the 32 T cell receptor beta chains below was sequenced from the same sample in a study of blood T cell repertoires in COVID-19. Produced via immunoSEQ multiplex PCR; TCRdb's table is partial and in-frame only. Here the sample spans 150,000 to 200,000 clones, over 75% being singletons. The sequenced sample consisted of peripheral blood. Source of these receptors: a man between 50 and 59 years old who had recovered from COVID-19.

J is TRBJ2-7 and V is TRBV28; unclear D gene. The CDR3 has 12 residues. The germline CDR1 and CDR2 sequences are MDHEN and SYDVKM. Trimming stripped 5 bases from V and 2 bases from J, with 7 bases between. Here the CDR3 reads CASSKYTYEQYF. The CDR3 nucleotides are TGTGCCAGCAGTAAATACACCTACGAGCAGTACTTC.

CDR3: CASSYSGTTSTDTQYF. As DNA, the CDR3 is TGTGCCAGCAGCTACTCGGGGACTACTAGCACAGATACGCAGTATTTT. The chain has TRBV5-6 and TRBJ2-3, with 7 positions matching TRBD2. The germline V gene has CDR1 SGHDT and CDR2 YYEEEE. This CDR3 has 16 amino acids. V lost 3 bases, J lost 0 bases, and 7 bases stayed unmatched.

In DNA form, the CDR3 reads TGCGCCAGCAGCTTGGCCAAAGACAGGGGGCGGGACTATGGCTACACCTTC. Protein: CASSLAKDRGRDYGYTF. The chain combines TRBV5-1 with TRBJ1-2; 10 bases are a match to TRBD1. V was clipped by 0 bases and J by 3 bases; unmatched bases: 8. CDR3 length: 17 residues. Germline V CDR1 and CDR2: SGHRS, YFSETQ.

The rearrangement links TRBV10-2 to TRBJ1-1, with 8 positions matching TRBD1. The CDR3 consists of 12 residues. The germline V gene encodes CDR1 WSHSY and CDR2 SAAADI. J was trimmed by 5 bases and V by 10 bases; bases with no gene match: 6. The CDR3 nucleotides read TGCGCCACCCAGGGACAGGCGACTGAAGCTTTCTTT. Amino acids: CATQGQATEAFF.

Details on this clone: This CDR3 is also generated by other DNA sequences in the sample. The J gene is TRBJ1-4, the V gene TRBV18; 9 nucleotides agree with TRBD1. The CDR3 spans 14 residues. Germline loops: CDR1 KGHSH, CDR2 LQKENI. V trimming: 3 bases; J trimming: 7 bases; junction bases outside the gene matches: 3. The CDR3 DNA follows: TGTGCCAGCTCACCGGGACAGGGAGGTGAAAAACTGTTTTTT. Its translation: CASSPGQGGEKLFF.

The V gene is TRBV19, the J gene TRBJ2-2, with D tentatively TRBD2 (6 bases). Germline-derived CDR1 and CDR2 are LNHDA and SQIVND (reference sequence). This CDR3 is built from 13 residues. V lost 7 bases and J 7 bases, leaving 13 bases between the germline ends. The CDR3 bases are TGTGCCAGTACCAACCCGGGGGACGGGGAGCTGTTTTTT. This gives the protein CASTNPGDGELFF.

The chain uses TRBV6-5 and TRBJ2-1, with 7 nucleotides matching TRBD2. V dropped 6 bases and J dropped 9; count of bases not matched to a gene: 5. The CDR3 loop spans 12 amino acids. Germline V gene data show CDR1 as MNHEY and CDR2 as SVGAGI. In nucleotides, the CDR3 is TGTGCCAGCAGACGGGAGGCCACTGAGCAGTTCTTC. This encodes CASRREATEQFF.

The chain employs TRBV27 and TRBJ1-5; perhaps TRBD1 as D (6 bases). Germline values: CDR1 MNHEY, CDR2 SMNVEV (reference sequence). The CDR3 extends over 17 amino acids. Trimming pared 6 bases from V and 7 bases from J, leaving 25 bases between. CDR3 amino acids: CASSQYWDGGALQPQHF. As DNA, the CDR3 is TGTGCCAGCAGCCAATATTGGGATGGGGGCGCTCTGCAGCCCCAGCATTTT.

The chain employs TRBV5-1 and TRBJ2-1; 10 nucleotides line up with TRBD2. The junction had 4 bases not matched to a gene; V was cut back by 1 base and J by 6 bases. This CDR3 contains 15 residues. Germline V CDR1 and CDR2: SGHRS, YFSETQ. The CDR3 here is CASSLSASGSNEQFF. CDR3 sequence (DNA): TGCGCCAGCAGCTTGTCCGCTAGCGGGAGCAATGAGCAGTTCTTC.

The gene calls are TRBV7-2 and TRBJ2-1; 7 bases match TRBD1. J was trimmed by 8 bases and V by 5 bases; bases with no gene match: 12. Germline V CDR1 and CDR2: SGHTA, FQGNSA. The CDR3 is 15 amino acids. CDR3 DNA sequence: TGTGCCAGCAGCCCCACAGGGGTGGTCAGGCATGAGCAGTTCTTC. Translation: CASSPTGVVRHEQFF.

The chain joins TRBV27 to TRBJ1-4, with 7 bases identical to TRBD1. J was trimmed by 2 bases and V by 8 bases; bases with no gene match: 5. In germline, CDR1 is MNHEY, CDR2 SMNVEV (reference sequence). This CDR3 is 14 amino acids long. The CDR3 region has the DNA TGTGCCAGCCGAAGGGGGCGGACTAATGAAAAACTGTTTTTT. Translation: CASRRGRTNEKLFF.

The chain has TRBV10-3 and TRBJ2-7; the D gene is possibly TRBD2 (6 bases). The CDR3 length is 12 residues. Germline CDR1 and CDR2: ENHRY and SYGVKD. V dropped 5 bases and J dropped 6 bases, with 11 bases sitting between them. The CDR3 DNA is TGTGCCATCAGTAACGGGAGAGTCGAGCAGTACTTC. It encodes CAISNGRVEQYF.

This clone was observed once. The chain uses TRBV2 and TRBJ2-1, with 12 positions matching TRBD2. Germline V gives CDR1 SNHLY, CDR2 FYNNEI. The J segment lost 9 bases and the V segment lost 2 bases, leaving 5 bases of the junction unmatched. The CDR3 loop spans 15 amino acids. The CDR3 here is CASSERTSGTVEQFF. Here the CDR3 DNA reads TGTGCCAGCAGTGAACGGACTAGCGGGACGGTTGAGCAGTTCTTC. Full variable domain (outside the CDR3, taken from reference TRBV2 and TRBJ2-1): EPEVTQTPSHQVTQMGQEVILRCVPISNHLYFYWYRQILGQKVEFLVSFYNNEISEKSEIFDDQFSVERPDGSNFTLKIRSTKLEDSAMYFCASSERTSGTVEQFFGPGTRLTVL.

The V and J genes are TRBV10-1 and TRBJ2-6, with D tentatively TRBD2 (6 bases). Germline CDR1 WNHNN, CDR2 SYGVQD (reference sequence). The CDR3 is 17 residues long. V dropped 3 bases and J dropped 0 bases, with 12 bases sitting between them. The CDR3 is CASSDGGVGSGANVLTF. For the CDR3, the DNA is TGCGCCAGCAGTGATGGAGGGGTTGGCTCTGGGGCCAACGTCCTGACTTTC.

This clone was seen only once. The chain couples TRBV5-1 to TRBJ2-3, with 7 positions matching TRBD2. Germline loops: CDR1 SGHRS, CDR2 YFSETQ. The CDR3 extends over 16 amino acids. V was pared by 0 bases and J by 0 bases, with 4 bases of the junction left unmatched. CDR3 protein: CASSLGGSLSTDTQYF. CDR3 in DNA: TGCGCCAGCAGCTTGGGCGGGAGCCTTAGCACAGATACGCAGTATTTT.

This chain connects TRBV3-1 (or the pseudogene TRBV3-2) to TRBJ1-5; 7 bases line up with TRBD1. V lost 2 bases to trimming and J lost 4 bases; unmatched junction nucleotides: 8. This CDR3 contains 16 residues. Per the germline V gene, CDR1 is LGHDT and CDR2 is YNNKEL (reference sequence). CDR3 DNA: TGTGCCAGCAGCCAAAATCCGACAGGGAATAATCAGCCCCAGCATTTT. This encodes CASSQNPTGNNQPQHF.

The V gene is TRBV5-1, the J gene TRBJ2-7; 8 positions match TRBD1. Germline CDR1 and CDR2: SGHRS and YFSETQ. This CDR3 has 16 amino acids. J gave up 7 bases and V 0 bases, and 12 bases lay outside the gene matches. The DNA for the CDR3 is TGCGCCAGCAGCTTGGCCCAACAGGGGACAGGAAAGGAGCAGTACTTC. Encoded protein: CASSLAQQGTGKEQYF.

This clone was seen a few times. The chain uses TRBV29-1 and TRBJ2-5; 8 bases align to TRBD2. The CDR3 totals 15 residues. The germline V gene has CDR1 SQVTM and CDR2 ANQGSEA. The CDR3 DNA is TGCAGTGAAAAAGCGGGAGCCGGTACCCAAGAGACCCAGTACTTC. Translating it yields CSEKAGAGTQETQYF.

J is TRBJ2-3 and V is TRBV12-5; 11 bases align to TRBD2. In germline, CDR1 is LGHNT, CDR2 FRNRAP. The CDR3 contains 16 residues. V lost 5 bases to trimming and J lost 5 bases; unmatched junction nucleotides: 9. The DNA for the CDR3 is TGTGCTAGTGGTCCCGGGACTAGCGGCTGGGGAGATACGCAGTATTTT. Protein product: CASGPGTSGWGDTQYF.

The count of this clone is one. V usage is TRBV3-1 (or the pseudogene TRBV3-2) and J usage is TRBJ2-7; possible D gene TRBD2, 6 bases. The CDR3 has 15 residues. CDR1 is LGHDT and CDR2 is YNNKEL in the germline V gene (reference sequence). Trimming cost V 4 bases and J 1 base, with 14 bases left between them. The CDR3 here is CASSPSGLTSYEQYF. The DNA of the CDR3 is TGTGCCAGCAGCCCCTCGGGACTTACGTCCTACGAGCAGTACTTC.

V usage is TRBV6-5 and J usage is TRBJ2-1; D may be TRBD1 (6 bases). Germline assignment: CDR1 MNHEY and CDR2 SVGAGI. V gave up 6 bases and J gave up 8 bases, with 14 bases separating them. This CDR3 comprises 13 residues. CDR3 in amino acids: CASRGKTGDEQFF. The DNA of the CDR3 is TGTGCCAGCAGGGGGAAGACAGGAGATGAGCAGTTCTTC.

This clone is a singleton in its sample. The chain uses TRBV5-1 and TRBJ2-7; 10 positions match TRBD2. Germline values: CDR1 SGHRS, CDR2 YFSETQ. The CDR3 totals 14 residues. After removal of 4 bases from V and 7 bases from J, the junction contained 8 bases not matched to a gene. CDR3: CASSRLAGEGEQYF. CDR3 nucleotide sequence: TGCGCCAGCAGCCGCCTAGCGGGAGAAGGGGAGCAGTACTTC.

This clone was found once. This chain joins TRBV2 and TRBJ1-2; D is undetermined. Per germline, CDR1 SNHLY and CDR2 FYNNEI. The germline V and J ends were trimmed by 2 bases and 8 bases, with 9 bases remaining between them. CDR3 length: 12 residues. CDR3: CASSETTGGYTF. The CDR3 region has the DNA TGTGCCAGCAGTGAAACGACGGGAGGCTACACCTTC.

As to this clone: At one end the junction does not follow the germline gene, possibly because of a read error. The CDR3 DNA reads as TGTGCCAGCAGCGAAGAGAGGGCTACCGACTATGGCTACACCTTC. It specifies CASSEERATDYGYTF. The J gene is TRBJ1-2, the V gene TRBV4-2; D remains unclear. The CDR3 runs 15 residues. Germline CDR1 reads LGHNA; CDR2 reads YNFKEQ.

This clone has more than one count but fewer than ten. The J gene is TRBJ1-4, the V gene TRBV14; tentative D call: TRBD1 (5 bases). This CDR3 is built from 16 residues. Germline lookup yields CDR1 SGHDN and CDR2 FVKESK. V lost 0 bases, J lost 5 bases, and 13 bases lay in between. The CDR3: CASSQDIGQPNEKLFF. The CDR3 coding sequence is TGTGCCAGCAGCCAAGATATCGGACAACCAAATGAAAAACTGTTTTTT. Complete variable domain (other parts from reference TRBV14 and TRBJ1-4): EAGVTQFPSHSVIEKGQTVTLRCDPISGHDNLYWYRRVMGKEIKFLLHFVKESKQDESGMPNNRFLAERTGGTYSTLKVQPAELEDSGVYFCASSQDIGQPNEKLFFGSGTQLSVL.

V gene TRBV5-1 combines with J gene TRBJ2-2; 9 positions agree with TRBD2. The germline CDR1 and CDR2 sequences are SGHRS and YFSETQ. This CDR3 is built from 19 residues. V lost 1 base to trimming and J lost 2 bases; unmatched junction nucleotides: 12. The CDR3 DNA reads as TGCGCCAGCAGCTTGTTCCGCGGGAGGGACTTACTTAACACCGGGGAGCTGTTTTTT. This sequence encodes CASSLFRGRDLLNTGELFF.

The chain combines TRBV19 with TRBJ2-1, with 11 bases aligning to TRBD2. Germline-derived CDR1 and CDR2 are LNHDA and SQIVND (reference sequence). J gave up 10 bases and V 5 bases, and 7 bases lay outside the gene matches. The CDR3 extends over 14 amino acids. The CDR3 loop reads CASSVLAGEGEQFF. For the CDR3, the DNA is TGTGCCAGTAGTGTACTAGCGGGAGAGGGAGAGCAGTTCTTC.

The rearrangement uses TRBV2 and TRBJ1-1; tentative D call: TRBD1 (5 bases). The germline V gene has CDR1 SNHLY and CDR2 FYNNEI. V lost 3 bases to trimming and J lost 2 bases, with 13 bases between them. The CDR3 spans 15 residues. Here the CDR3 DNA reads TGTGCCAGCAGTGAGAACAGCAGGGTAAACACTGAAGCTTTCTTT. Amino acids: CASSENSRVNTEAFF.

V usage is TRBV27 and J usage is TRBJ1-4; D unclear. Trimming removed 1 base from V and 8 bases from J, with 11 bases in between. The CDR3 runs to 14 residues. Germline lookup yields CDR1 MNHEY and CDR2 SMNVEV (reference sequence). The CDR3 region is CASSLWGEGEKLFF. DNA for the CDR3: TGTGCCAGCAGTTTATGGGGAGAGGGAGAAAAACTGTTTTTT.

V gene TRBV7-9 combines with J gene TRBJ2-7; 10 nucleotides line up with TRBD2. Germline assignment: CDR1 SEHNR and CDR2 FQNEAQ (reference sequence). CDR3 length: 14 residues. The V segment lost 0 bases and the J segment 8 bases; nucleotides outside the gene matches: 4. The CDR3 DNA sequence: TGTGCCAGCAGCTTAGCGTCGACTAGCGGGCAGCAGTACTTC. As protein: CASSLASTSGQQYF. The full variable domain, completed using reference TRBV7-9 and TRBJ2-7, is DTGVSQNPRHKITKRGQNVTFRCDPISEHNRLYWYRQTLGQGPEFLTYFQNEAQLEKSRLLSDRFSAERPKGSFSTLEIQRTEQGDSAMYLCASSLASTSGQQYFGPGTRLTVT.

The chain joins TRBV19 to TRBJ2-7; maybe TRBD2 (6 bases). CDR3 length: 15 residues. CDR1 LNHDA and CDR2 SQIVND come from the germline V gene (reference sequence). V was shortened by 5 bases and J by 3 bases, with 17 bases between the two germline ends. CDR3 bases: TGTGCCAGTAGTTTTAAACCGGGAGAAAGCTACGAGCAGTACTTC. Translating gives CASSFKPGESYEQYF. The full variable domain, rest sourced from reference TRBV19 and TRBJ2-7, is DGGITQSPKYLFRKEGQNVTLSCEQNLNHDAMYWYRQDPGQGLRLIYYSQIVNDFQKGDIAEGYSVSREKKESFPLTVTSAQKNPTAFYLCASSFKPGESYEQYFGPGTRLTVT.

The V call is TRBV4-2, the J call TRBJ2-7, with D uncertain. The CDR3 is made up of 15 amino acids. The ends were cut back, 0 bases at V and 2 bases at J, with 11 bases in the middle. The germline V gene has CDR1 LGHNA and CDR2 YNFKEQ. The CDR3 nucleotides are TGTGCCAGCAGCCAAGAATCACGGGTGACCTACGAGCAGTACTTC. Its translation: CASSQESRVTYEQYF.